This TCR beta chain was documented in a study of cytomegalovirus exposure and HLA in healthy donors. The PCR ran on 60 Vbeta and 13 Jbeta primers. Clones were read by immunoSEQ multiplex PCR, and TCRdb kept only the in-frame ones, dropping some. The sample consists of roughly 110,000 clones, about four fifths of them appearing once. Worth noting for this clone: The antigen remains undetermined.

Study-wide points: Most of the CMV-associated TCR beta chains (in a later analysis) appeared to be HLA-restricted.

The sequence was collected from a man aged 25 to 40 in good health and CMV-seropositive. Sequenced sample: PBMCs.

The CDR3 DNA reads TGTGCCAGCAGCTTGGCCATCTTGAGGAACACTGAAGCTTTCTTT. Translation: CASSLAILRNTEAFF. The chain joins TRBV5-5 to TRBJ1-1; D is unclear. The CDR3 is 15 amino acids. Germline V gene lookup returns CDR1 SGHKS and CDR2 YYEKEE (reference sequence). Trimming took 0 bases from V and 1 from J, leaving 10 bases between them.